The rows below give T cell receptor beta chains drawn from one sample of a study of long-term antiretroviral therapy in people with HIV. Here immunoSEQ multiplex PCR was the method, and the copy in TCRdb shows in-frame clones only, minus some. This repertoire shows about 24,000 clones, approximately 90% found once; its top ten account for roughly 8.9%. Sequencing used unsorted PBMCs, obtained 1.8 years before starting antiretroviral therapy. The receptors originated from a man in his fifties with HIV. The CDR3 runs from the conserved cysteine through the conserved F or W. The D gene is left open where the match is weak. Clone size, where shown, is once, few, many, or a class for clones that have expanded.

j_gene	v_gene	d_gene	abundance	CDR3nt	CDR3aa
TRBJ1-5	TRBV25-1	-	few	TGTGCCAGCAGTGAATCTGTCGGATTCAATCAGCCCCAGCATTTT	CASSESVGFNQPQHF
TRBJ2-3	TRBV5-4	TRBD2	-	TGTGCCAGCAGTTCGGGGAGCGGGAGCACGGATACGCAGTATTTT	CASSSGSGSTDTQYF
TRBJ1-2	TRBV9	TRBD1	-	TGTGCCAGCAGCAACCGGGACAGTTCCTATGGCTACACCTTC	CASSNRDSSYGYTF
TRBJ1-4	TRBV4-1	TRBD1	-	TGCGCCAGCAGCCTAGGGACAGAGAGTTGGCCTGAACTGTTTTTT	CASSLGTESWPELFF
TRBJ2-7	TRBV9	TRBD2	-	TGTGCCAGCAACAAACTAGCGCTGAACTACGAGCAGTACTTC	CASNKLALNYEQYF
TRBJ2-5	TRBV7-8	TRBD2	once	TGTGCCAGCAGCTCGGTAGCGGGGACGACTCAGACCCAGTACTTC	CASSSVAGTTQTQYF
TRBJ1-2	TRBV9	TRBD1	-	TGTGCCAGCAGCTCACGACAGGGGCGGCATGGCTACACCTTC	CASSSRQGRHGYTF
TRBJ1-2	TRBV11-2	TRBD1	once	TGTGCCAGCAGCTCTTCCAGGGGGGACTATGGCTACACCTTC	CASSSSRGDYGYTF
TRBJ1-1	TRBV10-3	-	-	TGTGCCATCAGATCACCGTCCAAGAACACTGAAGCTTTCTTT	CAIRSPSKNTEAFF
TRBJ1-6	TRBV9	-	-	TGTGCCAGCAGCCGGGACATAGCAAGCTCCTATAATTCACCCCTCCACTTT	CASSRDIASSYNSPLHF
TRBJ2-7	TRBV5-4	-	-	TGTGCCAGCAGCTTGGAAAGCGGGCCCCCCTACGAGCAGTACTTC	CASSLESGPPYEQYF
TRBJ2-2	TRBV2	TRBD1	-	TGTGCCAGCCGGGACGGACAGGGAAGAACCGGGGAGCTGTTTTTT	CASRDGQGRTGELFF
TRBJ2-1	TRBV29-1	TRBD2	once	TGCGGAGTAGCGGGGGGCTACAATGAGCAGTTCTTC	CGVAGGYNEQFF
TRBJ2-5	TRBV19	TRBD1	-	TGTGCCAGTAGACCAGGGGGCAAAGAGACCCAGTACTTC	CASRPGGKETQYF
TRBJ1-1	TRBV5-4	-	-	TGTGCCAGCAGCTTGGCCTGGGGTATGGGCACTGAAGCTTTCTTT	CASSLAWGMGTEAFF
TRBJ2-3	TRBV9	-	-	TGTGCCAGCAGCGTTGGCGGATCCGGCACAGATACGCAGTATTTT	CASSVGGSGTDTQYF
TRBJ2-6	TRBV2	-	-	TGTGCCAGCAGTGTGGGTGGGGCCAACGTCCTGACTTTC	CASSVGGANVLTF
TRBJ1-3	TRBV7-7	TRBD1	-	TGTGCCAGCAGCCTTAGGACAGGTGAGGCCGGAAACACCATATATTTT	CASSLRTGEAGNTIYF
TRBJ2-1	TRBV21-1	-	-	TGTGCCAGCAGCAAAGTTTGGACAGTCGAAACAGAGGGGATAAACAATGAGCAGTTCTTC	CASSKVWTVETEGINNEQFF
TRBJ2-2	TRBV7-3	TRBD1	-	TGTGCCAGCAGCTTTTCACGGGACAGGGTGGACACCGGGGAGCTGTTTTTT	CASSFSRDRVDTGELFF
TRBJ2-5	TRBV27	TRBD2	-	TGTGCCAGCAGTTCCGACCTAGCGGGAGGTAGGGAGACCCAGTACTTC	CASSSDLAGGRETQYF
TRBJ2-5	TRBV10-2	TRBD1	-	TGCGCCAGCAGCACCAGACAGGGAGCATCAGAGACCCAGTACTTC	CASSTRQGASETQYF
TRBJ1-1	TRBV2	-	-	TGTGCCAGCAACAGGGTTGGTTGGACTGAAGCTTTCTTT	CASNRVGWTEAFF
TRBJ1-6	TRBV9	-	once	TGTGCCAGCAGCTCCGGGCCTCAGACGTTCCTCCACTTT	CASSSGPQTFLHF